This T cell receptor beta chain came from a study of beta chain features in type 1 diabetes. The sequenced template was cDNA made from the entire isolated RNA. This table comes from immunoSEQ multiplex PCR, and its TCRdb copy is limited to in-frame clones, with some not included. This sample has under 400,000 clones; over 9.5% occur once, and the top ten carry 0.008% to 0.011%. Study conclusions and caveats: In all four CD4+ subsets, TCRB CDR3 length was significantly, moderately reduced in type 1 diabetes.

After removal of 8 bases from V and 3 bases from J, the junction contained 6 bases not matched to a gene. Germline loops: CDR1 MNHNS, CDR2 SASEGT. The CDR3 spans 14 residues. Turning to this clone: Its antigen remains unidentified.

Sequenced: naive CD4+ T cells from blood. This receptor was taken from a woman between 18 and 29 years old with type 1 diabetes. The chain is built from TRBV6-1 and TRBJ2-1; 8 nucleotides match TRBD2. CDR3 DNA: TGTGCCAGCCTCCCCGGGACTAGCTACAATGAGCAGTTCTTC. It codes for CASLPGTSYNEQFF.